These T cell receptor beta chains were read from a single sample in a study of blood T cell repertoires in COVID-19. Profiling relied on immunoSEQ multiplex PCR, and the TCRdb table lists in-frame clones only, not all of them. The sample lists 150,000 or so clones; approximately 81% were seen once. The specimen sequenced was PBMCs or T cells enriched from blood (not recorded which). The receptors here all came from a woman in her 50s who had recovered from COVID-19. Both conserved end residues are part of each CDR3. The D gene is left open where the match is weak. Not all rows give a size; the values are once, few, many and, for expanded clones, a class.

d_gene	j_gene	abundance	v_gene	len	CDR3aa	CDR3nt
.	TRBJ1-1	many	TRBV6-1	14	CASSPTGLNTEAFF	TGTGCCAGCAGCCCAACAGGATTGAACACTGAAGCTTTCTTT
TRBD1	TRBJ2-5	.	TRBV14	15	CASSPRTGLGETQYF	TGTGCCAGCAGCCCAAGGACAGGGTTAGGAGAGACCCAGTACTTC
.	TRBJ1-1	few	TRBV29-1	13	CSVVANSGEKAFF	TGCAGCGTCGTAGCTAACTCAGGGGAAAAAGCTTTCTTT
TRBD1	TRBJ2-5	.	TRBV11-2	13	CASRQQGEETQYF	TGTGCCAGCAGGCAACAGGGGGAAGAGACCCAGTACTTC
.	TRBJ1-6	.	TRBV9	14	CASGGDVYNSPLHF	TGTGCCAGCGGAGGGGACGTCTATAATTCACCCCTCCACTTT
.	TRBJ1-1	few	TRBV6-5	16	CASSCAALNFFTEAFF	TGTGCCAGCAGTTGCGCCGCACTAAACTTCTTCACTGAAGCTTTCTTT
.	TRBJ1-2	.	TRBV6-5	14	CASSYSRENYGYTF	TGTGCCAGCAGTTACTCGAGGGAGAACTATGGCTACACCTTC
.	TRBJ2-7	.	TRBV7-2	15	CASSLAHTGVYEQYF	TGTGCCAGCAGCTTGGCACATACGGGGGTTTACGAGCAGTACTTC
TRBD2	TRBJ2-1	.	TRBV11-1	14	CASSPQRGSGTQFF	TGTGCCAGCAGCCCACAGCGTGGTAGCGGGACGCAGTTCTTC
TRBD1	TRBJ1-1	few	TRBV15	14	CATSNRGRDTEAFF	TGTGCCACCAGCAACAGGGGTAGGGACACTGAAGCTTTCTTT
.	TRBJ1-1	.	TRBV11-3	13	CASVLRVGTEAFF	TGTGCCAGCGTTCTGAGGGTCGGGACTGAAGCTTTCTTT
TRBD1	TRBJ1-5	once	TRBV19	14	CASSNTGGDQPQHF	TGTGCCAGTAGTAATACAGGGGGCGATCAGCCCCAGCATTTT
.	TRBJ1-2	.	TRBV5-1	15	CASSLVGSGDNGYTF	TGCGCCAGCAGCTTGGTCGGGTCCGGGGACAATGGCTACACCTTC
TRBD1	TRBJ1-1	.	TRBV4-3	15	CASSQGQTRGTEAFF	TGCGCCAGCAGCCAGGGACAGACCAGGGGAACTGAAGCTTTCTTT
.	TRBJ1-5	.	TRBV25-1	15	CASSGSQLSNQPQHF	TGTGCCAGCAGTGGGAGTCAGCTTAGCAATCAGCCCCAGCATTTT
TRBD1	TRBJ2-4	.	TRBV7-3	16	CASSPTGASAKNIQYF	TGTGCCAGCAGCCCGACAGGGGCGTCGGCCAAAAACATTCAGTACTTC
.	TRBJ2-3	once	TRBV28	15	CASSVGGVAARAGYF	TGTGCCAGCAGTGTCGGAGGGGTGGCTGCACGCGCAGGGTATTTT
TRBD1	TRBJ1-2	few	TRBV5-8	15	CASSFGTGLVYGYTF	TGTGCCAGCAGCTTCGGGACAGGACTGGTCTATGGCTACACCTTC
.	TRBJ1-3	.	TRBV4-3	18	CASSQETVHRPAGNTIYF	TGCGCCAGCAGCCAAGAAACCGTCCACAGACCTGCTGGAAACACCATATATTTT
TRBD2	TRBJ2-1	.	TRBV7-9	15	CASSQSGSSYNEQFF	TGTGCCAGCAGCCAAAGCGGGAGCTCCTACAATGAGCAGTTCTTC